This TCR beta chain originates from a study of blood T cell repertoires in COVID-19. The overall study: Nucleic acid was either cDNA or gDNA, and it came from T cells, B-cell-depleted T cells, or PBMCs.

With respect to this clone: Additional DNA sequences in this sample encode the identical CDR3.

Assay: immunoSEQ multiplex PCR; the TCRdb copy retains only in-frame clones and omits some. The table has roughly 330,000 clones, about 90% seen once. With 1 base clipped from V and 3 bases from J, the junction kept 3 bases outside the gene matches. Germline CDR1 is MGHRA and CDR2 is YSYEKL. CDR3 length: 14 amino acids. The receptor's source is a woman in her twenties or thirties who had recovered from COVID-19. The rearrangement joins TRBV4-1 to TRBJ2-7; 7 nucleotides match TRBD1. Sequencing was performed on PBMCs or T cells enriched from blood (not recorded which). Here the CDR3 reads CASSQGTGNYEQYF. CDR3 DNA sequence: TGCGCCAGCAGCCAAGGGACAGGCAACTACGAGCAGTACTTC.